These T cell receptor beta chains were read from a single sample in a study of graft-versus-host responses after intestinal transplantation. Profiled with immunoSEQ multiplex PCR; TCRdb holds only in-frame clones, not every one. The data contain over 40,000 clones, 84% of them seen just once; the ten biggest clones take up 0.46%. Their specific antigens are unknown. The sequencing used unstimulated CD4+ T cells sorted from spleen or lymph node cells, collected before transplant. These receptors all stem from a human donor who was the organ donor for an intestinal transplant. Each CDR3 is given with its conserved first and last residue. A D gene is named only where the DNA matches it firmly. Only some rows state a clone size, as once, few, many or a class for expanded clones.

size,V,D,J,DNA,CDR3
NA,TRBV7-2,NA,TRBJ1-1,TGTGCCAGCAGCTTTCTAGACAGGAACACTGAAGCTTTCTTT,CASSFLDRNTEAFF
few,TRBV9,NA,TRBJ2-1,TGTGCCAGCAGCGTAGGGGGGGCGCGGTACAATGAGCAGTTCTTC,CASSVGGARYNEQFF
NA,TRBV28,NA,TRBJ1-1,TGTGCCAGCAGTAGGCCGGGAGGGTCTGAAGCTTTCTTT,CASSRPGGSEAFF
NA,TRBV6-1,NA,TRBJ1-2,TGTGCCAGCAGTGAGCTGGGACTACCTAACTATGGCTACACCTTC,CASSELGLPNYGYTF
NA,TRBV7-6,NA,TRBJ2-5,TGTGCCAGCAGCCGGATACCAGGGGGGGAAGAGACCCAGTACTTC,CASSRIPGGEETQYF
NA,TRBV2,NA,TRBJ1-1,TGTGCCAGCAGTGAACCACAGGGTAGGGACACTGAAGCTTTCTTT,CASSEPQGRDTEAFF
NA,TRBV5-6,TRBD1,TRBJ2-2,TGTGCCAGCAGCCTCGGACAGGGCACCGGGGAGCTGTTTTTT,CASSLGQGTGELFF
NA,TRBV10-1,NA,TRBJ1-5,TGCGCCAGCAGTGAGTCGGCAGGGGAGACTCATAGCAATCAGCCCCAGCATTTT,CASSESAGETHSNQPQHF
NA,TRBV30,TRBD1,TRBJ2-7,TGTGCCTGGAGTTTTACAGGGGAAGCGTACTTC,CAWSFTGEAYF
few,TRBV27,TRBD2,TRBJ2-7,TGTGCCAGCAGACGTAGGACTAGCGGGAGGGCAGGCGAGCAGTACTTC,CASRRRTSGRAGEQYF
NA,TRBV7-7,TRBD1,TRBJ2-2,TGTGCCAGCAGCCAAGGGTTGGGACAGGGGGCATCCGGGGAGCTGTTTTTT,CASSQGLGQGASGELFF
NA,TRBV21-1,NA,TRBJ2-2,TGTGCCAGCAGCAAAGCGGGACTAGCGGGAGGAGGAGTCACCGGGGAGCTGTTTTTT,CASSKAGLAGGGVTGELFF
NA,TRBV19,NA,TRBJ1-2,TGTGCCAGTAGTGTGGACACACTTACTAACTATGGCTACACCTTC,CASSVDTLTNYGYTF
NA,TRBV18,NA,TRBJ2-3,TGTGCCAGCTCACCAAGCACAGATACGCAGTATTTT,CASSPSTDTQYF
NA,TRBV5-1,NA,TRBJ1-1,TGCGCCAGCAGCTTGGTGGGGGGGAACACTGAAGCTTTCTTT,CASSLVGGNTEAFF
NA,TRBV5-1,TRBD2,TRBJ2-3,TGCGCCAGCAGCAGACCACTAGCGGGAGGTACAGATACGCAGTATTTT,CASSRPLAGGTDTQYF
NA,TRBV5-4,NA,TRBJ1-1,TGTGCCAGCAGCTTGGAACAGGGCCGGGGGACTGAAGCTTTCTTT,CASSLEQGRGTEAFF
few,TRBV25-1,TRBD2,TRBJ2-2,TGTGCCAGCAGTGATTTAGCGGGGGGGCGCGGGGAGCTGTTTTTT,CASSDLAGGRGELFF
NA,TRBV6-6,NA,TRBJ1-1,TGTGCCAGCAGTTACGGGGGGGGCTGGAACACTGAAGCTTTCTTT,CASSYGGGWNTEAFF
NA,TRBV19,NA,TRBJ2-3,TGTGCCAGTAGTATCTCGAGGGCAGATACGCAGTATTTT,CASSISRADTQYF
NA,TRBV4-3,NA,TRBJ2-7,TGCGCCAGCAGCCAAGAGTCTAGCTCCTACGAGCAGTACTTC,CASSQESSSYEQYF
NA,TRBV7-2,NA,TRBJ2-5,TGTGCCAGCAGTTATGGTCCATCGGGGGCAGAGACCCAGTACTTC,CASSYGPSGAETQYF
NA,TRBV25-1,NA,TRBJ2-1,TGTGCCAGCAAGGACTACACAAATGAGCAGTTCTTC,CASKDYTNEQFF
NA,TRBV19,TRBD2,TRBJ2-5,TGTGCCAGTAGTATATTCGGCAGGGCGGGGGGAGAGACCCAGTACTTC,CASSIFGRAGGETQYF
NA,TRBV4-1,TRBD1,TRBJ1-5,TGCGCCAGCAGCCAAATTCGGACAGGGAATCAGCCCCAGCATTTT,CASSQIRTGNQPQHF
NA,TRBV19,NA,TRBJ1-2,TGTGCCAGTAGGTACAGGGAAAGGTATGGCTACACCTTC,CASRYRERYGYTF
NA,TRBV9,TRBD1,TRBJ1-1,TGTGCCAGCAGCACTGGACAGGGGGCAAGGGGAGCTTTCTTT,CASSTGQGARGAFF
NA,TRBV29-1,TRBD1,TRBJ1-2,TGCAGCGGGTGGACAGGGGGCCCCTATGGCTACACCTTC,CSGWTGGPYGYTF
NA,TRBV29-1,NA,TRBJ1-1,TGCAGCGTTGAAGATCCCACTCGGACACGTGAAGCTTTCTTT,CSVEDPTRTREAFF
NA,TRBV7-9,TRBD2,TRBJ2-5,TGTGCCAGCAGTTATAGCGGGAGGGGAGAGACCCAGTACTTC,CASSYSGRGETQYF
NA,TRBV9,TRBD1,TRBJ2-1,TGTGCCAGCAGCCTCGGACAGGGGGCGGGGAATGAGCAGTTCTTC,CASSLGQGAGNEQFF
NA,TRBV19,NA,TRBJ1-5,TGTGCCAGTAGTATGCTGGGGCGGGGAGGGAGATATCGCAATCAGCCCCAGCATTTT,CASSMLGRGGRYRNQPQHF
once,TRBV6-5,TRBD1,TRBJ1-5,TGTGCCAGTGGAACCCAAGGGACAGGGAATCAGCCCCAGCATTTT,CASGTQGTGNQPQHF
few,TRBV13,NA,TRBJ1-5,TGTGCCAGCAGCTTTAGGGGGAATCAGCCCCAGCATTTT,CASSFRGNQPQHF
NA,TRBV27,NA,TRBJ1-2,TGTGCCAGCAGTAGGGACTTCCTCACGGAGGGCTACACCTTC,CASSRDFLTEGYTF
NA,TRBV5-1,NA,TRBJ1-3,TGCGCCAGCAGCTTGGGGGTAACAATGGACACCATATATTTT,CASSLGVTMDTIYF
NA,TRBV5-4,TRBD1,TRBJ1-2,TGTGCCAGCAGCTTAGCCAGACAGGGCGTGAAGGGCTACACCTTC,CASSLARQGVKGYTF
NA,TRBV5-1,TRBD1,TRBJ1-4,TGCGCCAGCAGCGGACAGGGACAGACTAATGAAAAACTGTTTTTT,CASSGQGQTNEKLFF
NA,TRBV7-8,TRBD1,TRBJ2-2,TGTGCCAGCAGCTTCCGGGACAGGGGCCCAAACACCGGGGAGCTGTTTTTT,CASSFRDRGPNTGELFF
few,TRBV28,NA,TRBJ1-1,TGTGCCAGCAGTTCCCTGGGGGCAGGAGCTTTCTTT,CASSSLGAGAFF
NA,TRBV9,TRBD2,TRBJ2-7,TGTGCCAGCAGCCCGAGGACTAGCGGGGAATACGAGCAGTACTTC,CASSPRTSGEYEQYF
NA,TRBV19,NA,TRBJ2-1,TGTGCCAGTAGTATCGACATCGGTGGGAACTACAATGAGCAGTTCTTC,CASSIDIGGNYNEQFF
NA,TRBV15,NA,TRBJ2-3,TGTGCCACCAGCAGAGATCGGGATACGCAGTATTTT,CATSRDRDTQYF
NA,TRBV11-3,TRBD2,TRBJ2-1,TGTGCCAGCAGCCAACTAGCGGGTGAATACAATGAGCAGTTCTTC,CASSQLAGEYNEQFF
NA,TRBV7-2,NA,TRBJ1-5,TGTGCCAGCAGCCCGACCGTCCCCAATCAGCCCCAGCATTTT,CASSPTVPNQPQHF
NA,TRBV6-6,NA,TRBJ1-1,TGTGCCAGCAGCCCAGACGGGAAAACTGAAGCTTTCTTT,CASSPDGKTEAFF
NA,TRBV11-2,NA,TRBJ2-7,TGTGCCAGCAGCTTAGATTTTCCGTACGAGCAGTACTTC,CASSLDFPYEQYF
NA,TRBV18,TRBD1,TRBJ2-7,TGTGCCAGCTCGCACCTTTATCGGGACAGGGGATTCCACGAGCAGTACTTC,CASSHLYRDRGFHEQYF
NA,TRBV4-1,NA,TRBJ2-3,TGCGCCAGCAGCCAAGCGGGAAGCACAGATACGCAGTATTTT,CASSQAGSTDTQYF
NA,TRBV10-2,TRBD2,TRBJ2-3,TGCGCCAGCAGGGGGACTAGCGGGGGCCAGGGCACAGATACGCAGTATTTT,CASRGTSGGQGTDTQYF
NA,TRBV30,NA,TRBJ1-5,TGTGCCTGGAGTGTACGGGGGGGTCAGCCCCAGCATTTT,CAWSVRGGQPQHF
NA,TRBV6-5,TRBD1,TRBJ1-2,TGTGCCAGCAGTTCTTCCCGGGACAGGGATGGCTACACCTTC,CASSSSRDRDGYTF
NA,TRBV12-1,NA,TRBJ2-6,TGTGCCAGCAGCCGGCGGGCTATAGGACAAAGTCGGGCCAACGTCCTGACTTTC,CASSRRAIGQSRANVLTF
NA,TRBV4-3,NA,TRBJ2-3,TGCGCCAGCAGCCAAGCTCCTAGGGGTAGGACAGATACGCAGTATTTT,CASSQAPRGRTDTQYF
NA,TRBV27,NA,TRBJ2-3,TGTGCCAGCAGTTTATCCGGACATCCGGGGTGGGATACGCAGTATTTT,CASSLSGHPGWDTQYF